A selection of T cell receptor beta chains follows, all from one sample in a study of T cell responses to AZD1222 COVID-19 vaccine. The repertoire was sequenced with immunoSEQ multiplex PCR; TCRdb's copy has only in-frame clones and lacks some. The sample has around 160,000 clones, 85% to 95% seen once; the top ten hold approximately 3%. Sequenced here: peripheral blood, sampled on day 0 of MenACWY control vaccination. Source of these receptors: an adult in good health. Each CDR3 is given with its conserved first and last residue. The D gene is left open where the match is weak. Only some rows state a clone size, as once, few, many or a class for expanded clones.

len: 14; abundance: -; d_gene: -; v_gene: TRBV11-2; j_gene: TRBJ1-4; CDR3aa: CASSPQRPHEKLFF; CDR3nt: TGTGCCAGCAGCCCACAGAGGCCTCATGAAAAACTGTTTTTT
len: 16; abundance: -; d_gene: TRBD1; v_gene: TRBV27; j_gene: TRBJ1-6; CDR3aa: CASSLLGQGMNSPLHF; CDR3nt: TGTGCCAGCAGTTTACTGGGACAGGGGATGAATTCACCCCTCCACTTT
len: 12; abundance: -; d_gene: -; v_gene: TRBV30; j_gene: TRBJ2-2; CDR3aa: CAGRGFSGELFF; CDR3nt: TGTGCCGGGAGGGGGTTCAGCGGGGAGCTGTTTTTT
len: 11; abundance: -; d_gene: -; v_gene: TRBV25-1; j_gene: TRBJ1-2; CDR3aa: CATQLNYGYTF; CDR3nt: TGTGCAACCCAACTGAACTATGGCTACACCTTC
len: 14; abundance: -; d_gene: -; v_gene: TRBV5-7; j_gene: TRBJ1-2; CDR3aa: CASRPSGTFLGYTF; CDR3nt: TGTGCCAGCAGACCATCCGGGACCTTCCTTGGCTACACCTTC
len: 14; abundance: -; d_gene: TRBD1; v_gene: TRBV5-1; j_gene: TRBJ1-1; CDR3aa: CASSVDRGWTEAFF; CDR3nt: TGCGCCAGCAGCGTAGACAGGGGATGGACTGAAGCTTTCTTT
len: 14; abundance: once; d_gene: -; v_gene: TRBV10-3; j_gene: TRBJ2-7; CDR3aa: CAISEIGTTYEQYF; CDR3nt: TGTGCCATCAGTGAGATCGGCACCACCTACGAGCAGTACTTC
len: 13; abundance: -; d_gene: -; v_gene: TRBV7-2; j_gene: TRBJ2-5; CDR3aa: CASSFGLTFAQYF; CDR3nt: TGTGCCAGCAGCTTCGGCCTTACTTTCGCCCAGTACTTC
len: 13; abundance: few; d_gene: -; v_gene: TRBV5-1; j_gene: TRBJ1-4; CDR3aa: CASSLETVGKLFF; CDR3nt: TGCGCCAGCAGCTTGGAAACAGTCGGAAAACTGTTTTTT
len: 14; abundance: -; d_gene: -; v_gene: TRBV21-1; j_gene: TRBJ2-1; CDR3aa: CASSKGGAYNEQFF; CDR3nt: TGTGCCAGCAGCAAGGGGGGTGCCTACAATGAGCAGTTCTTC
len: 16; abundance: -; d_gene: -; v_gene: TRBV19; j_gene: TRBJ2-2; CDR3aa: CASSIGGGRDTGELFF; CDR3nt: TGTGCCAGTAGTATAGGAGGAGGGCGGGACACCGGGGAGCTGTTTTTT
len: 13; abundance: -; d_gene: -; v_gene: TRBV25-1; j_gene: TRBJ1-1; CDR3aa: CASSVLQHTEAFF; CDR3nt: TGTGCCAGCAGTGTTTTACAGCACACTGAAGCTTTCTTT
len: 15; abundance: -; d_gene: -; v_gene: TRBV11-2; j_gene: TRBJ2-2; CDR3aa: CASSLYEGEVGELFF; CDR3nt: TGTGCCAGCAGCTTATATGAGGGAGAGGTCGGGGAGCTGTTTTTT